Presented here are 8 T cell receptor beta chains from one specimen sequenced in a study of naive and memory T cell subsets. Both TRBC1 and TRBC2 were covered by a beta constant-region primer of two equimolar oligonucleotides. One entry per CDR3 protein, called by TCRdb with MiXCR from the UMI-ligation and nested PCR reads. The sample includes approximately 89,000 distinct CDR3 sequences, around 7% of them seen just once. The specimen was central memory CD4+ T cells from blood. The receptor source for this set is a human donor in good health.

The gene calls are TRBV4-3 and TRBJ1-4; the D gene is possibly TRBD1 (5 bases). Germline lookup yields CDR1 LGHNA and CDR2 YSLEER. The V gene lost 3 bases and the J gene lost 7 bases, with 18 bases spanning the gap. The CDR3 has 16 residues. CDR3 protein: CASSHARGVGGEKLFF. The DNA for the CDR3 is TGCGCCAGCAGCCACGCCCGAGGGGTGGGTGGTGAAAAACTGTTTTTT.

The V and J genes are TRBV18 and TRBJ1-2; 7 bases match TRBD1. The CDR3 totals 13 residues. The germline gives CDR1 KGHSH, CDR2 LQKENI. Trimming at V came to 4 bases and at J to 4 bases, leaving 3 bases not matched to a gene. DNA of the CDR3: TGTGCCAGCTCACAAGGGGACAGCTATGGCTACACCTTC. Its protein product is CASSQGDSYGYTF.

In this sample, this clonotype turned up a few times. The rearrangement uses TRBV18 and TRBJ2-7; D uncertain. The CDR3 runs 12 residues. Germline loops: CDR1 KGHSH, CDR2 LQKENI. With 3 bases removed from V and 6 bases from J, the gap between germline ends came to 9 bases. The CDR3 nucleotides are TGTGCCAGCTCACCTTCCGTCAGCGAGCAGTACTTC. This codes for CASSPSVSEQYF.

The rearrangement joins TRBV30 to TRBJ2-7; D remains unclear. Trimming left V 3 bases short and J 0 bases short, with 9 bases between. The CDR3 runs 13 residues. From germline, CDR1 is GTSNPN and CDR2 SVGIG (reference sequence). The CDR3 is CAWRQANSYEQYF. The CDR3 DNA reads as TGTGCCTGGAGGCAGGCCAACTCCTACGAGCAGTACTTC.

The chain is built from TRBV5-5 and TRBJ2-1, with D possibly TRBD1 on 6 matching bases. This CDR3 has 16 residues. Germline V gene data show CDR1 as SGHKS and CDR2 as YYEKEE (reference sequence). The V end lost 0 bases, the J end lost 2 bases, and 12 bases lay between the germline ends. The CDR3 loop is CASSLDDRTTYNEQFF. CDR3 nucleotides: TGTGCCAGCAGCTTGGATGACAGGACAACCTACAATGAGCAGTTCTTC.

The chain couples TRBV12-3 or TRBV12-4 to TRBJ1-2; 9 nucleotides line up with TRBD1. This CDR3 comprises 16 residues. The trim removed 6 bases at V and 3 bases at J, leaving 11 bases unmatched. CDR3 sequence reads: CASRKQGALSYYGYTF. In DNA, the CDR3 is TGTGCCAGCAGGAAACAGGGGGCCCTCTCCTACTATGGCTACACCTTC.

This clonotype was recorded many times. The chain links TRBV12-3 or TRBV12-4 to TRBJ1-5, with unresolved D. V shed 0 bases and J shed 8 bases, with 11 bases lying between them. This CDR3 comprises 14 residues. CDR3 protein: CASSLAGSQEPQHF. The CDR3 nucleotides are TGTGCCAGCAGTTTAGCGGGGAGTCAGGAGCCCCAGCATTTT.

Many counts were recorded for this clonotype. The CDR3 region is CSATVMGGTGYTF. The DNA of the CDR3 is TGCAGTGCTACCGTTATGGGGGGGACTGGCTACACCTTC. The chain employs TRBV20-1 and TRBJ1-2, with D possibly being TRBD1 (5 bases). V gave up 4 bases and J gave up 7 bases, with 16 bases separating them. Germline values: CDR1 DFQATT, CDR2 SNEGSKA (reference sequence). This CDR3 has 13 residues.